Following are 17 T cell receptor beta chains from one sample sequenced in a study of shared T cell receptors in the human thymus. Method: immunoSEQ multiplex PCR; TCRdb's copy keeps in-frame clones and lacks some. Here the sample spans some 720,000 clones, approximately 88% being singletons. This sample was also put to use in a study of human thymus T cells.

What was sequenced was thymocytes. The receptors were gathered from a boy in the first two years of life with a congenital heart defect.

The genes are TRBV19 and TRBJ2-2; 11 nucleotides line up with TRBD2. The CDR3 runs 15 residues. After removal of 6 bases from V and 1 base from J, the junction contained 1 base not matched to a gene. Germline assignment: CDR1 LNHDA and CDR2 SQIVND (reference sequence). The CDR3 DNA is TGTGCCAGTAGGCTAGCGGGAGGGAACACCGGGGAGCTGTTTTTT. It translates to CASRLAGGNTGELFF. The full variable domain, in which reference TRBV19 and TRBJ2-2 provide the parts outside the CDR3, is DGGITQSPKYLFRKEGQNVTLSCEQNLNHDAMYWYRQDPGQGLRLIYYSQIVNDFQKGDIAEGYSVSREKKESFPLTVTSAQKNPTAFYLCASRLAGGNTGELFFGEGSRLTVL.

This clone is a singleton in its sample. This chain connects TRBV4-3 to TRBJ2-3; 7 bases fit TRBD2. V was clipped by 0 bases and J by 4 bases; unmatched bases: 16. Per germline, CDR1 LGHNA and CDR2 YSLEER. The CDR3 is 19 amino acids. The CDR3 bases are TGCGCCAGCAGCCAAGATAGATTGAGGGAGGGCTCTATCCCAGATACGCAGTATTTT. Protein sequence: CASSQDRLREGSIPDTQYF.

This chain uses TRBV27 with TRBJ2-7; D may be TRBD1 (6 bases). Germline-derived CDR1 and CDR2 are MNHEY and SMNVEV (reference sequence). Trimming pared 0 bases from V and 2 bases from J, leaving 8 bases between. The CDR3 sequence is 14 residues long. The CDR3 sequence: CASSLSGATYEQYF. The DNA for the CDR3 is TGTGCCAGCAGTTTATCGGGGGCAACCTACGAGCAGTACTTC.

J is TRBJ2-3 and V is TRBV7-6; D is unclear. CDR3 size: 15 residues. CDR1 is SGHVS and CDR2 is FNYEAQ in the germline V gene. Trimming removed 5 bases at V and 6 bases at J, with 18 bases between. The CDR3 nucleotides are TGTGCCAGCAGCCCAGTGGGCGTAATCCAGGATACGCAGTATTTT. It is translated as CASSPVGVIQDTQYF. The whole variable domain, remainder taken from reference TRBV7-6 and TRBJ2-3, is GAGVSQSPRYKVTKRGQDVALRCDPISGHVSLYWYRQALGQGPEFLTYFNYEAQQDKSGLPNDRFSAERPEGSISTLTIQRTEQRDSAMYRCASSPVGVIQDTQYFGPGTRLTVL.

Remarks on this clone: The junction does not match germline at one end; this may be a read error. J is TRBJ1-2 and V is TRBV20-1, with unresolved D. The CDR3 runs to 9 residues. Germline V gives CDR1 DFQATT, CDR2 SNEGSKA (reference sequence). The CDR3 nucleotides read TGCAGCGGGGTCTATCGCTACACCTTC. As protein: CSGVYRYTF.

This clone appeared a single time. The chain carries TRBV6-5 and TRBJ2-1, with D possibly matching TRBD2 (5 bases). From germline, CDR1 is MNHEY and CDR2 SVGAGI. This CDR3 has 12 amino acids. The V gene lost 11 bases and the J gene lost 5 bases, with 13 bases spanning the gap. CDR3 region: CALHRENNEQFF. The CDR3 region has the DNA TGTGCCCTCCATCGGGAAAACAATGAGCAGTTCTTC.

V and J are TRBV5-4 and TRBJ2-1, with 13 bases matching TRBD2. The CDR3 has 14 amino acids. V lost 3 bases, J lost 9 bases, and 3 bases stayed unmatched. Germline CDR1 SGHNT, CDR2 YYREEE (reference sequence). The DNA of the CDR3 is TGTGCCAGCAGCTCACTAGCGGGAGGGGGTGAGCAGTTCTTC. Its translation: CASSSLAGGGEQFF. Variable domain in full (rest from reference TRBV5-4 and TRBJ2-1): ETGVTQSPTHLIKTRGQQVTLRCSSQSGHNTVSWYQQALGQGPQFIFQYYREEENGRGNFPPRFSGLQFPNYSSELNVNALELDDSALYLCASSSLAGGGEQFFGPGTRLTVL.

This clone was seen only once. The chain combines TRBV7-9 with TRBJ1-1; weak D call: TRBD1 (5 bases). Germline V lookup: CDR1 SEHNR, CDR2 FQNEAQ (reference sequence). Trimming took 6 bases from V and 1 from J, leaving 9 bases between them. This CDR3 region has 13 residues. CDR3 in DNA: TGTGCCAGCAGGGGGGGGACGAACACTGAAGCTTTCTTT. Residues: CASRGGTNTEAFF.

This chain uses TRBV19 with TRBJ2-4, with 9 bases identical to TRBD1. Germline V gene data show CDR1 as LNHDA and CDR2 as SQIVND (reference sequence). J was trimmed by 3 bases and V by 5 bases; bases with no gene match: 11. The CDR3 runs 17 residues. The CDR3 loop reads CASSGALGQGDKNIQYF. The CDR3 DNA follows: TGTGCCAGTAGTGGGGCCCTGGGACAGGGCGACAAAAACATTCAGTACTTC.

In this sample, this clone turned up once. This rearrangement joins TRBV7-9 to TRBJ2-1; 9 bases agree with TRBD2. Looked up from germline, CDR1 is SEHNR and CDR2 is FQNEAQ (reference sequence). J was trimmed by 5 bases and V by 3 bases; bases with no gene match: 11. The CDR3 has 17 amino acids. The CDR3 DNA sequence: TGTGCCAGCAGCTTCTGGAGGACTAGCGATCCGCACAATGAGCAGTTCTTC. It specifies CASSFWRTSDPHNEQFF.

V gene TRBV6-1 combines with J gene TRBJ2-7; TRBD2 matches 15 bases. Germline V CDR1 and CDR2: MNHNS, SASEGT. This CDR3 contains 14 residues. After removal of 7 bases from V and 4 bases from J, the junction contained 2 bases not matched to a gene. The CDR3 bases are TGTGCCAGCACAGGGACTAGCGGGGGGTACGAGCAGTACTTC. Translation gives CASTGTSGGYEQYF.

The V and J genes are TRBV30 and TRBJ2-2, with 11 bases fitting TRBD2. Germline lookup yields CDR1 GTSNPN and CDR2 SVGIG (reference sequence). The CDR3 runs to 15 residues. The ends lost 3 bases at V and 6 bases at J; junction bases unmatched: 6. This CDR3 is CAWRDGTSGAGELFF. The CDR3 nucleotides are TGTGCCTGGAGAGATGGGACTAGCGGAGCCGGGGAGCTGTTTTTT.

The CDR3 DNA is TGTGCCAGCAGTTTTGGACTGCTGGGCACTGAAGCTTTCTTT. Translation: CASSFGLLGTEAFF. V gene TRBV28 combines with J gene TRBJ1-1, with D uncertain. V shed 3 bases and J shed 4 bases, with 12 bases lying between them. Germline V gene lookup returns CDR1 MDHEN and CDR2 SYDVKM. CDR3 length: 14 residues.

The rearrangement uses TRBV14 and TRBJ2-1; 7 bases map to TRBD1. Looked up from germline, CDR1 is SGHDN and CDR2 is FVKESK. J lost 8 bases, V lost 1 base, and 2 bases had no gene match. The CDR3 has 13 amino acids. This CDR3 is CASSQVTGDEQFF. CDR3 nucleotides: TGTGCCAGCAGCCAAGTAACAGGGGATGAGCAGTTCTTC.

On this clone: Mismatch with germline at one junction end may stem from a read error. This rearrangement joins TRBV6-8 to TRBJ2-2, with no clear D. Germline CDR1 is MNHGY and CDR2 is SAAAGT. This CDR3 is 13 amino acids long. The CDR3 nucleotides are TGTGCCGGCAGTTACTCAGAGGACGGGGAGCTGTTTTTT. Its protein is CAGSYSEDGELFF.

The chain employs TRBV18 and TRBJ1-1; no reliable D call. Trimming cost V 2 bases and J 0 bases, with 10 bases left between them. Looked up from germline, CDR1 is KGHSH and CDR2 is LQKENI. There are 15 residues in the CDR3. The CDR3 loop reads CASSPERGLNTEAFF. In DNA, the CDR3 is TGTGCCAGCTCACCAGAACGGGGTTTGAACACTGAAGCTTTCTTT.

Only one count was recorded for this clone. V usage is TRBV15 and J usage is TRBJ2-4; D may be TRBD1 (6 bases). The CDR3 is 16 amino acids. Germline lookup yields CDR1 LNHNV and CDR2 YYDKDF (reference sequence). V shed 2 bases and J shed 1 base, with 12 bases lying between them. The DNA for the CDR3 is TGTGCCACCAGCAGACAACTCGACAGGGCCAAAAACATTCAGTACTTC. This encodes CATSRQLDRAKNIQYF.